The sequence of this T cell receptor (beta chain) was determined in a study of radiation and T cells in renal cell carcinoma. Germline V gene data show CDR1 as LNHNV and CDR2 as YYDKDF (reference sequence). The CDR3 loop spans 15 amino acids. V was clipped by 5 bases and J by 6 bases, with 18 bases between them. Time point meaning: blood 2 weeks post-SBRT. Stated treatment: 15 Gy SBRT to primary tumor, nephrectomy 4 weeks later. The repertoire was sequenced with immunoSEQ multiplex PCR; TCRdb's copy has only in-frame clones and lacks some. The sample has 100,000 to 150,000 clones; approximately 78% are singletons.

The genes are TRBV15 and TRBJ2-3, with a weak D call TRBD2 (6 bases). The sequence derives from a woman in her sixties with renal cell carcinoma. Sequences were derived from blood, sampled from a patient whose treatment included radiotherapy and nephrectomy. CDR3 sequence: CATSARIGSGDTQYF. The CDR3 DNA follows: TGTGCCACCAGCGCCCGAATCGGGAGCGGCGATACGCAGTATTTT.